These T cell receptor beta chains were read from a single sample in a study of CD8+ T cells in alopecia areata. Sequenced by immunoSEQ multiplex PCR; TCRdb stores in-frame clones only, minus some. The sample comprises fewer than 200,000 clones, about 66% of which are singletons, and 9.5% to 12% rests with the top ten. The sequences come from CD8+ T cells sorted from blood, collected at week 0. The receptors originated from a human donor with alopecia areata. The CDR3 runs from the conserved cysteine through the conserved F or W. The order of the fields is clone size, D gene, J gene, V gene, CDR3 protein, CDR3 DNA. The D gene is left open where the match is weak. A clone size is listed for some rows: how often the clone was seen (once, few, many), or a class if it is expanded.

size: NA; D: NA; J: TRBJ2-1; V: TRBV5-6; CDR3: CASRRLPHEQFF; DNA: TGTGCCAGCAGACGCTTACCCCATGAGCAGTTCTTC
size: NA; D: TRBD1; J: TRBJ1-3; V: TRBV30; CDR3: CAWSARQGRNTIYF; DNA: TGTGCCTGGAGTGCCCGACAGGGCCGAAACACCATATATTTT
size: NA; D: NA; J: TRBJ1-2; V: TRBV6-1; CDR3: CASSEGLSGYGYTF; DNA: TGTGCCAGCAGTGAAGGGTTGTCGGGCTATGGCTACACCTTC
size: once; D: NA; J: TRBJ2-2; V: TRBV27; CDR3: CASLEQAHTGELFF; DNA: TGTGCCAGCCTGGAACAGGCTCACACCGGGGAGCTGTTTTTT
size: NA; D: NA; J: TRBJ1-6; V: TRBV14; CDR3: CASSQGVSPLHF; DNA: TGTGCCAGCAGCCAAGGTGTGTCACCCCTCCACTTT
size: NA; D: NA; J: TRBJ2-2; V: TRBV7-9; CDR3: CASSARTANTGELFF; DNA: TGTGCCAGCAGCGCCCGGACAGCGAACACCGGGGAGCTGTTTTTT
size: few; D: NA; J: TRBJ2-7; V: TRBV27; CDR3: CASSIAGTSYRLEQYF; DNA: TGTGCCAGCAGTATTGCCGGGACGTCCTACCGTTTGGAGCAGTACTTC
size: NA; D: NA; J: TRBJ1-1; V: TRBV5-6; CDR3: CASTLRGEAFF; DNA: TGTGCCAGCACACTGAGAGGTGAAGCTTTCTTT
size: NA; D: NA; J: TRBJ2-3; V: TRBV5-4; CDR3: CASSLGQAGTDTQYF; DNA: TGTGCCAGCAGCTTGGGACAGGCAGGCACAGATACGCAGTATTTT
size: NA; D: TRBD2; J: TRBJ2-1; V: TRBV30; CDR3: CAWWNSGGPYNEQFF; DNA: TGTGCCTGGTGGAATAGCGGGGGTCCCTACAATGAGCAGTTCTTC
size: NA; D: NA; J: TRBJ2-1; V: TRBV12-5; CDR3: CASGLLSSYNEQFF; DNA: TGTGCTAGTGGTTTGTTGAGCTCCTACAATGAGCAGTTCTTC
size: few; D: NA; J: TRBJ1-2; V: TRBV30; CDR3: CAWSVSPRRWLNYGYTF; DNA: TGTGCCTGGAGTGTATCTCCTCGTCGGTGGCTCAACTATGGCTACACCTTC
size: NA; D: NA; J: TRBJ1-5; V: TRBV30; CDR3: CAWSVYSNQPQHF; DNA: TGTGCCTGGAGTGTGTATAGCAATCAGCCCCAGCATTTT
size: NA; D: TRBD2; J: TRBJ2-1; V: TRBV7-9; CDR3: CASSLTSGGYNEQFF; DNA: TGTGCCAGCAGCTTAACAAGCGGGGGTTACAATGAGCAGTTCTTC
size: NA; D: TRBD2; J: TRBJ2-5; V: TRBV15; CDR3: CATSRTGTSGETQYF; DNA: TGTGCCACCAGCAGAACTGGGACTAGCGGAGAGACCCAGTACTTC
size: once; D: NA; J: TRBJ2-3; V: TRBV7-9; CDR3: CASSLLFRGAGDGDTQYF; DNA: TGTGCCAGCAGCTTACTGTTTCGGGGGGCTGGGGATGGAGATACGCAGTATTTT
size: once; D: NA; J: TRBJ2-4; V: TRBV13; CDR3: CASSPNGHLAKNIQYF; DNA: TGTGCCAGCAGCCCGAATGGACACCTAGCCAAAAACATTCAGTACTTC
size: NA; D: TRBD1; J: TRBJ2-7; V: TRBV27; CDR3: CASSAGTGGYEQYF; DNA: TGTGCCAGCAGCGCCGGGACAGGGGGCTACGAGCAGTACTTC
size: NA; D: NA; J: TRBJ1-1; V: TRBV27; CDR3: CASSLSANTEAFF; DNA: TGTGCCAGCAGTTTATCAGCGAACACTGAAGCTTTCTTT
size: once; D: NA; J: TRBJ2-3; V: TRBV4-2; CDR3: CASSLEGTDTQYF; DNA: TGTGCCAGCAGCTTGGAGGGCACAGATACGCAGTATTTT
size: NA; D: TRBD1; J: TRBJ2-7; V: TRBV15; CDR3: CATSPGTGGYEQYF; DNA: TGTGCCACCAGCCCCGGGACAGGGGGCTACGAGCAGTACTTC
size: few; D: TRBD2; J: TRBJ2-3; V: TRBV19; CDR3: CASTPLAGGGSTQYF; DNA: TGTGCCAGTACCCCCTTAGCGGGAGGGGGCTCTACGCAGTATTTT
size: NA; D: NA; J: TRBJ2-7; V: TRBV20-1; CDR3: CSAYDSYEQYF; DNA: TGCAGTGCCTACGACAGCTACGAGCAGTACTTC
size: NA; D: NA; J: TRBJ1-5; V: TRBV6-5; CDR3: CASSYGGGNQPQHF; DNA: TGTGCCAGCAGTTACGGGGGCGGCAATCAGCCCCAGCATTTT
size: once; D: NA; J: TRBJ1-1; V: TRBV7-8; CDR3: CASRDPTQIRTEAFF; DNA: TGTGCCAGCAGAGATCCGACCCAGATAAGGACTGAAGCTTTCTTT
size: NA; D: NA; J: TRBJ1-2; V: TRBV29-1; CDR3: CSPLLPRFRGYTF; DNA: TGCAGCCCCCTTTTACCACGATTCCGTGGCTACACCTTC
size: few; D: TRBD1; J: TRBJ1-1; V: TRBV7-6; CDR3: CASSERTGGTEAFF; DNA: TGTGCCAGCAGCGAAAGGACAGGGGGCACTGAAGCTTTCTTT
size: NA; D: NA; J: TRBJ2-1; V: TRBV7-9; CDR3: CASGYDEQFF; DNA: TGTGCCAGCGGTTACGATGAGCAGTTCTTC
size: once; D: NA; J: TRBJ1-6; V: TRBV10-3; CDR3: CAISESTQVKLHF; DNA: TGTGCCATCAGTGAGTCGACTCAGGTCAAACTCCACTTT
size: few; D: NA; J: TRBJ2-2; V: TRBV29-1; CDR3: CSVRTQVGGELFF; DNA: TGCAGCGTCCGGACCCAGGTCGGCGGGGAGCTGTTTTTT
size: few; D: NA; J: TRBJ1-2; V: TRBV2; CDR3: CADSEGTRYGYTF; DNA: TGTGCGGATAGTGAAGGGACACGATATGGCTACACCTTC
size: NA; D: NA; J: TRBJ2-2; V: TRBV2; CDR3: CASSEGNTGELFF; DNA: TGTGCCAGCAGTGAAGGGAACACCGGGGAGCTGTTTTTT
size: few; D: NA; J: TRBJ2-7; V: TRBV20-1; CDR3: CSARVALEQYF; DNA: TGCAGTGCTAGGGTAGCACTTGAGCAGTACTTC
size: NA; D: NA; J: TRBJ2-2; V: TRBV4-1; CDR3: CASTGSTGELFF; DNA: TGCGCCAGCACCGGGTCCACCGGGGAGCTGTTTTTT
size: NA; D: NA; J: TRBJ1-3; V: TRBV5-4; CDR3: CGSGSSGNTIYF; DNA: TGTGGATCGGGTTCCTCTGGAAACACCATATATTTT
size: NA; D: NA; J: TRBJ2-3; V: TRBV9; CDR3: CASSVGGARSDTQYF; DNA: TGTGCCAGCAGCGTAGGCGGGGCGAGATCAGATACGCAGTATTTT
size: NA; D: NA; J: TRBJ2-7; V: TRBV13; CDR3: CASSSPQEGKPYEQYF; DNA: TGTGCCAGCAGCTCGCCCCAGGAGGGTAAGCCCTACGAGCAGTACTTC
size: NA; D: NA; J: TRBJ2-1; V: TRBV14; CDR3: CASSQVGQSSYNEQFF; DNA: TGTGCCAGCAGCCAAGTAGGGCAGAGCTCCTACAATGAGCAGTTCTTC
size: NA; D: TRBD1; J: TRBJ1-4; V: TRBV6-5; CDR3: CASSRGQTDEKLFF; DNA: TGTGCCAGCAGTCGGGGACAGACCGATGAAAAACTGTTTTTT
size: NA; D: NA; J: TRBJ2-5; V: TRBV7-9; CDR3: CASRAPSGGRKETQYF; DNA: TGTGCCAGCAGGGCCCCATCCGGGGGAAGGAAAGAGACCCAGTACTTC